This T cell receptor beta chain derives from a study of shared clonotypes between healthy human individuals. The CDR3 runs 15 residues. V lost 0 bases to trimming and J lost 4 bases, with 8 bases between them. Germline lookup yields CDR1 SGHDT and CDR2 YYEEEE. Notes on the study in general: Generation probabilities of non-shared clonotypes were lower (relative to those shared by all four donors). In a handful of donors, approximately 5% of naive CD4 clonotypes appeared in common.

As concerns this clone: Antigen specificity is unknown.

Sorted-subset replicate PCRs used about 200 ng DNA, approximately 33,000 T cell genomes. TCRdb keeps only in-frame clones here, not all; method: immunoSEQ multiplex PCR. The profile shows some 1,900,000 clones, about 94% of them singletons. Naivety among CD8 cells was defined by CD45RO negativity and positive CCR7 selection, thereby excluding terminally differentiated effector memory CD45RA+ cells. The genes are TRBV5-6 and TRBJ1-6; D call uncertain. The material sequenced was naive CD8+ T cells sorted from blood. The sequence derives from a man in his late teens or twenties in good health. CDR3 in DNA: TGTGCCAGCAGCTTGGCCATGATATATAATTCACCCCTCCACTTT. Translated, it gives CASSLAMIYNSPLHF.